The rows below give T cell receptor beta chains drawn from one sample of a study of shared clonotypes between healthy human individuals. TCRdb's table, derived via immunoSEQ multiplex PCR, lists solely in-frame clones and lacks some. The data show 850,000 to 1,200,000 clones, more than 65% seen once. Specimen: memory CD4+ T cells sorted from blood. These receptors came from a man between 18 and 35 years old in good health. The CDR3 runs from the conserved cysteine through the conserved F or W. Fields, in order: J gene, V gene, clone size, D gene, CDR3 protein, CDR3 DNA. A D gene is named only where the DNA matches it firmly. A clone size is listed for some rows: how often the clone was seen (once, few, many), or a class if it is expanded.

j_gene: TRBJ2-1; v_gene: TRBV6-5; abundance: few; d_gene: -; CDR3aa: CASRTRDNEQFF; CDR3nt: TGTGCCAGCAGAACTAGAGACAATGAGCAGTTCTTC
j_gene: TRBJ1-6; v_gene: TRBV6-5; abundance: -; d_gene: -; CDR3aa: CASSSTGHNSPLHF; CDR3nt: TGTGCCAGCAGTTCTACAGGACATAATTCACCCCTCCACTTT
j_gene: TRBJ1-1; v_gene: TRBV2; abundance: few; d_gene: -; CDR3aa: CASRMTVLNTEAFF; CDR3nt: TGTGCCAGCAGAATGACAGTCTTGAACACTGAAGCTTTCTTT
j_gene: TRBJ1-5; v_gene: TRBV5-4; abundance: -; d_gene: -; CDR3aa: CASSPDSNQPQHF; CDR3nt: TGTGCCAGCAGCCCGGATAGCAATCAGCCCCAGCATTTT
j_gene: TRBJ2-1; v_gene: TRBV7-2; abundance: -; d_gene: TRBD1; CDR3aa: CASSRRDRDLNEQFF; CDR3nt: TGTGCCAGCAGCCGCCGGGACAGGGACCTTAATGAGCAGTTCTTC
j_gene: TRBJ1-5; v_gene: TRBV28; abundance: -; d_gene: -; CDR3aa: CASSPGRLYSNQPQHF; CDR3nt: TGTGCCAGCAGTCCCGGTAGGTTGTATAGCAATCAGCCCCAGCATTTT
j_gene: TRBJ2-7; v_gene: TRBV6-5; abundance: -; d_gene: -; CDR3aa: CASRRTSDSSYEQYF; CDR3nt: TGTGCCAGCAGAAGGACGTCGGATTCGTCCTACGAGCAGTACTTC
j_gene: TRBJ2-2; v_gene: TRBV7-9; abundance: -; d_gene: -; CDR3aa: CASSLRLPANTGELFF; CDR3nt: TGTGCCAGCAGCTTAAGGCTACCCGCGAACACCGGGGAGCTGTTTTTT
j_gene: TRBJ1-5; v_gene: TRBV21-1; abundance: -; d_gene: -; CDR3aa: CASSKATGTTTNQPQHF; CDR3nt: TGTGCCAGCAGCAAAGCCACCGGGACTACTACCAATCAGCCCCAGCATTTT
j_gene: TRBJ2-7; v_gene: TRBV30; abundance: -; d_gene: -; CDR3aa: CAWGVNGVYYF; CDR3nt: TGTGCCTGGGGAGTCAACGGCGTTTACTACTTC
j_gene: TRBJ2-3; v_gene: TRBV5-1; abundance: few; d_gene: TRBD2; CDR3aa: CASSFHGLAGSTDTQYF; CDR3nt: TGCGCCAGCAGCTTCCATGGGCTAGCGGGAAGCACAGATACGCAGTATTTT
j_gene: TRBJ1-4; v_gene: TRBV6-1; abundance: -; d_gene: -; CDR3aa: CAITWGATNEKLFF; CDR3nt: TGTGCCATCACCTGGGGGGCAACTAATGAAAAACTGTTTTTT
j_gene: TRBJ2-7; v_gene: TRBV5-6; abundance: -; d_gene: -; CDR3aa: CASSLISVGAPEQYF; CDR3nt: TGTGCCAGCAGCTTGATAAGCGTGGGAGCGCCCGAGCAGTACTTC
j_gene: TRBJ2-2; v_gene: TRBV19; abundance: -; d_gene: -; CDR3aa: CASRRGPGTGELFF; CDR3nt: TGTGCCAGTAGAAGAGGCCCGGGCACCGGGGAGCTGTTTTTT
j_gene: TRBJ2-5; v_gene: TRBV5-1; abundance: -; d_gene: -; CDR3aa: CASSLGLGASQETQYF; CDR3nt: TGCGCCAGCAGCTTGGGTTTGGGAGCCAGTCAAGAGACCCAGTACTTC
j_gene: TRBJ2-1; v_gene: TRBV6-5; abundance: once; d_gene: -; CDR3aa: CASSYRTSPEQFF; CDR3nt: TGTGCCAGCAGTTACCGGACAAGTCCTGAGCAGTTCTTC
j_gene: TRBJ1-2; v_gene: TRBV7-9; abundance: -; d_gene: -; CDR3aa: CASSLPGIYGYTF; CDR3nt: TGTGCCAGCAGCCTGCCCGGGATCTATGGCTACACCTTC
j_gene: TRBJ1-4; v_gene: TRBV4-2; abundance: -; d_gene: -; CDR3aa: CASSPLSPRGGGGKLFF; CDR3nt: TGTGCCAGCAGCCCACTCTCACCGAGGGGGGGCGGTGGAAAACTGTTTTTT
j_gene: TRBJ2-3; v_gene: TRBV15; abundance: -; d_gene: -; CDR3aa: CATSKGQTLQHTDTQYF; CDR3nt: TGTGCCACCAGCAAAGGGCAGACCCTCCAACACACAGATACGCAGTATTTT
j_gene: TRBJ1-2; v_gene: TRBV29-1; abundance: few; d_gene: -; CDR3aa: CSVALGINYGYTF; CDR3nt: TGCAGCGTTGCTCTGGGGATTAACTATGGCTACACCTTC
j_gene: TRBJ1-6; v_gene: TRBV6-6; abundance: -; d_gene: -; CDR3aa: CASTGVHNSPLHF; CDR3nt: TGTGCCAGCACTGGGGTTCATAATTCACCCCTCCACTTT
j_gene: TRBJ1-1; v_gene: TRBV27; abundance: once; d_gene: TRBD1; CDR3aa: CASSSPTGGIEAFF; CDR3nt: TGTGCCAGCAGTTCTCCCACAGGGGGCATTGAAGCTTTCTTT
j_gene: TRBJ2-3; v_gene: TRBV7-9; abundance: -; d_gene: -; CDR3aa: CASSPYNADTQYF; CDR3nt: TGTGCCAGCAGCCCGTACAACGCAGATACGCAGTATTTT
j_gene: TRBJ2-7; v_gene: TRBV7-8; abundance: -; d_gene: -; CDR3aa: CASSLRVTAYEQYF; CDR3nt: TGTGCCAGCAGCCTCAGGGTCACAGCCTACGAGCAGTACTTC
j_gene: TRBJ1-6; v_gene: TRBV6-1; abundance: -; d_gene: -; CDR3aa: CASSENHSPLHF; CDR3nt: TGTGCCAGCAGTGAAAACCATTCACCCCTCCACTTT
j_gene: TRBJ1-6; v_gene: TRBV27; abundance: -; d_gene: -; CDR3aa: CASSTNRPNSPLHF; CDR3nt: TGTGCCAGCAGTACGAACCGACCGAATTCACCCCTCCACTTT
j_gene: TRBJ2-1; v_gene: TRBV6-5; abundance: -; d_gene: TRBD2; CDR3aa: CASSYRLAGSEQFF; CDR3nt: TGTGCCAGCAGTTACAGACTAGCGGGAAGTGAGCAGTTCTTC
j_gene: TRBJ1-4; v_gene: TRBV5-1; abundance: many; d_gene: -; CDR3aa: CASSLEGGEKLFF; CDR3nt: TGCGCCAGCAGCTTGGAGGGTGGGGAAAAACTGTTTTTT
j_gene: TRBJ1-2; v_gene: TRBV5-4; abundance: few; d_gene: -; CDR3aa: CASSLPGQDLDYGYTF; CDR3nt: TGTGCCAGCAGTCTACCGGGACAAGATCTCGACTATGGCTACACCTTC
j_gene: TRBJ2-4; v_gene: TRBV2; abundance: -; d_gene: -; CDR3aa: CASSEARGKNIQYF; CDR3nt: TGTGCCAGCAGTGAAGCCCGGGGCAAAAACATTCAGTACTTC
j_gene: TRBJ2-2; v_gene: TRBV20-1; abundance: -; d_gene: -; CDR3aa: CISVYNGELFF; CDR3nt: TGCATCTCTGTGTATAACGGGGAGCTGTTTTTT
j_gene: TRBJ2-2; v_gene: TRBV2; abundance: -; d_gene: -; CDR3aa: CASSDVQRTGELFF; CDR3nt: TGTGCCAGCAGTGATGTTCAGCGGACCGGGGAGCTGTTTTTT
j_gene: TRBJ2-2; v_gene: TRBV7-7; abundance: -; d_gene: TRBD2; CDR3aa: CASSPGLANTGELFF; CDR3nt: TGTGCTAGCAGCCCGGGACTAGCGAACACCGGGGAGCTGTTTTTT
j_gene: TRBJ1-5; v_gene: TRBV21-1; abundance: few; d_gene: -; CDR3aa: CASSKGPGGCQPQHF; CDR3nt: TGTGCCAGCAGCAAAGGACCAGGGGGCTGTCAGCCCCAGCATTTT
j_gene: TRBJ2-1; v_gene: TRBV4-3; abundance: -; d_gene: -; CDR3aa: CASSQESLSYNEQFF; CDR3nt: TGCGCCAGCAGCCAAGAATCCTTGTCTTACAATGAGCAGTTCTTC
j_gene: TRBJ1-3; v_gene: TRBV18; abundance: -; d_gene: -; CDR3aa: CASSPRQLSGNTIYF; CDR3nt: TGTGCCAGCTCACCACGACAGCTCTCTGGAAACACCATATATTTT
j_gene: TRBJ1-2; v_gene: TRBV5-6; abundance: -; d_gene: TRBD1; CDR3aa: CASSLEAGGAYGYTF; CDR3nt: TGTGCCAGCAGCTTGGAGGCAGGGGGCGCCTATGGCTACACCTTC
j_gene: TRBJ2-3; v_gene: TRBV29-1; abundance: -; d_gene: -; CDR3aa: CSVEDRRGVTDTQYF; CDR3nt: TGCAGCGTTGAAGATCGACGCGGAGTCACAGATACGCAGTATTTT
j_gene: TRBJ2-7; v_gene: TRBV4-2; abundance: -; d_gene: -; CDR3aa: CASSPGEYEQYF; CDR3nt: TGTGCCAGCAGCCCAGGGGAATACGAGCAGTACTTC
j_gene: TRBJ1-3; v_gene: TRBV10-2; abundance: once; d_gene: TRBD1; CDR3aa: CAIWDRSSGNTIYF; CDR3nt: TGCGCCATTTGGGACAGGAGCTCTGGAAACACCATATATTTT
j_gene: TRBJ1-1; v_gene: TRBV5-8; abundance: few; d_gene: TRBD1; CDR3aa: CASSFGQGRNEAFF; CDR3nt: TGTGCCAGCAGCTTCGGACAGGGCAGAAATGAAGCTTTCTTT
j_gene: TRBJ1-5; v_gene: TRBV6-5; abundance: -; d_gene: -; CDR3aa: CASRPRGPNQPQHF; CDR3nt: TGTGCCAGCAGGCCCCGGGGTCCCAATCAGCCCCAGCATTTT
j_gene: TRBJ1-1; v_gene: TRBV28; abundance: -; d_gene: TRBD1; CDR3aa: CASSSSGRGRTEAFF; CDR3nt: TGTGCCAGCAGTTCCTCGGGGAGGGGGCGAACTGAAGCTTTCTTT
j_gene: TRBJ2-2; v_gene: TRBV2; abundance: few; d_gene: -; CDR3aa: CASRPTTGGELFF; CDR3nt: TGTGCCAGCAGGCCTACGACTGGCGGGGAGCTGTTTTTT
j_gene: TRBJ2-1; v_gene: TRBV9; abundance: -; d_gene: -; CDR3aa: CASSVSAGANEQFF; CDR3nt: TGTGCCAGCAGCGTATCGGCGGGGGCCAATGAGCAGTTCTTC